The 27 T cell receptor beta chains in this list originate from one sample, sequenced in a study of cytomegalovirus exposure and HLA in healthy donors. Primers for the PCR totalled 60 Vbeta and 13 Jbeta. Sequenced by immunoSEQ multiplex PCR; TCRdb stores in-frame clones only, minus some. Here the sample spans roughly 180,000 clones, approximately 84% being singletons. Input material: PBMCs. All receptors derive from a female donor in good health and CMV-seronegative.

V is TRBV15 and J is TRBJ2-5; D might be TRBD1 (6 bases). Germline CDR1 and CDR2: LNHNV and YYDKDF (reference sequence). The CDR3 extends over 15 amino acids. Between the trimmed V and J ends, which lost 0 bases and 4 bases, there was a span of 12 bases. Here the CDR3 DNA reads TGTGCCACCAGCAGAGACGGCAGGGGTCCAGAGACCCAGTACTTC. Translated, it gives CATSRDGRGPETQYF.

This clone has a single count. J is TRBJ2-2 and V is TRBV2; 9 nucleotides match TRBD2. Trimming at V came to 3 bases and at J to 2 bases, leaving 4 bases not matched to a gene. The CDR3 is 16 amino acids. Germline CDR1 is SNHLY and CDR2 is FYNNEI. CDR3: CASSDRAGGNTGELFF. As DNA, the CDR3 is TGTGCCAGCAGTGACAGAGCGGGGGGTAACACCGGGGAGCTGTTTTTT. Drawing the rest from reference TRBV2 and TRBJ2-2, the complete variable domain is EPEVTQTPSHQVTQMGQEVILRCVPISNHLYFYWYRQILGQKVEFLVSFYNNEISEKSEIFDDQFSVERPDGSNFTLKIRSTKLEDSAMYFCASSDRAGGNTGELFFGEGSRLTVL.

The CDR3 loop reads CASSPGAVTEAFF. The CDR3, as DNA: TGCGCCAGCAGCCCCGGAGCGGTCACTGAAGCTTTCTTT. The rearrangement links TRBV5-1 to TRBJ1-1, with unresolved D. V was clipped by 4 bases and J by 4 bases, with 11 bases between them. The CDR3 is 13 amino acids. CDR1 and CDR2 (germline): SGHRS, YFSETQ.

Of note for this clone: The sample carries other DNA sequences with the same CDR3. The rearrangement links TRBV5-1 to TRBJ2-5, with D perhaps matching TRBD1 (6 bases). CDR1 is SGHRS and CDR2 is YFSETQ in the germline V gene. V lost 0 bases and J lost 5, with 8 bases in between. This CDR3 region has 13 residues. The CDR3 DNA reads as TGCGCCAGCAGCTTGGGGCAGGGGGAGACCCAGTACTTC. It is translated as CASSLGQGETQYF.

The chain has TRBV19 and TRBJ1-6; possible D gene TRBD1, 5 bases. CDR3 length: 15 residues. Trimming left V 5 bases short and J 4 bases short, with 12 bases between. Germline-derived CDR1 and CDR2 are LNHDA and SQIVND (reference sequence). The CDR3, as DNA: TGTGCCAGTAGTTCGACAGCCGGATATAATTCACCCCTCCACTTT. Translation gives CASSSTAGYNSPLHF.

This clone came up once. The chain links TRBV5-4 to TRBJ2-1; the D gene is possibly TRBD2 (6 bases). Trimming pared 4 bases from V and 3 bases from J, leaving 14 bases between. This CDR3 contains 15 residues. The germline gives CDR1 SGHNT, CDR2 YYREEE (reference sequence). CDR3 residues: CASSAPGLRYNEQFF. The CDR3, as DNA: TGTGCCAGCAGCGCCCCGGGACTCCGCTACAATGAGCAGTTCTTC.

The chain is built from TRBV7-3 and TRBJ2-5; TRBD2 is a possible D gene (6 bases). Trimming removed 6 bases at V and 3 bases at J, with 17 bases between. The CDR3 has 15 residues. From germline, CDR1 is SGHTA and CDR2 FQGTGA. CDR3 sequence: CASSSTPGAEETQYF. CDR3 in DNA: TGTGCCAGCAGTTCCACCCCGGGAGCGGAAGAGACCCAGTACTTC.

This clone was detected only a few times. The chain joins TRBV18 to TRBJ2-1; possibly TRBD1 for D (6 bases). The CDR3 has 16 amino acids. Germline assignment: CDR1 KGHSH and CDR2 LQKENI. The V end lost 4 bases, the J end lost 4 bases, and 17 bases lay between the germline ends. DNA for the CDR3: TGTGCCAGCTCACTCTATTCTGGGGGCGAATACAATGAGCAGTTCTTC. Protein sequence: CASSLYSGGEYNEQFF.

Here the CDR3 DNA reads TGTGCCAGCAGCCTGCCAGGACTAGCGGGGTATCTTGAGCAGTTCTTC. Encoded protein: CASSLPGLAGYLEQFF. The V call is TRBV7-8, the J call TRBJ2-1; 12 bases line up with TRBD2. Germline V CDR1 and CDR2: SGHVS, FQNEAQ. The CDR3 is made up of 16 amino acids. V lost 5 bases and J lost 9; bases outside the gene matches: 11.

The chain links TRBV6-5 to TRBJ1-1; D might be TRBD1 (5 bases). The CDR3 consists of 14 residues. The germline V gene has CDR1 MNHEY and CDR2 SVGAGI. The V end lost 6 bases, the J end lost 1 base, and 12 bases lay between the germline ends. The CDR3 is CASSAGIRNTEAFF. CDR3 DNA sequence: TGTGCCAGCAGCGCAGGGATTCGGAACACTGAAGCTTTCTTT.

This chain joins TRBV2 and TRBJ2-3; the match to TRBD2 covers 12 bases. Per the germline V gene, CDR1 is SNHLY and CDR2 is FYNNEI. CDR3 length: 16 residues. V dropped 6 bases and J dropped 2; count of bases not matched to a gene: 6. CDR3 DNA sequence: TGTGCCAGCAGAACCCTAGCGGGGGGGCTCACAGATACGCAGTATTTT. Its translation: CASRTLAGGLTDTQYF.

This clone is a singleton in its sample. The chain uses TRBV9 and TRBJ2-6, with 14 nucleotides matching TRBD2. Losses at the gene ends were 0 bases for V and 0 bases for J; bases not matched to a gene: 5. The CDR3 runs to 20 residues. CDR1 SGDLS and CDR2 YYNGEE come from the germline V gene. This CDR3 reads CASSVGGTSGRGSGANVLTF. CDR3 nucleotide sequence: TGTGCCAGCAGCGTAGGAGGGACTAGCGGGAGAGGCTCTGGGGCCAACGTCCTGACTTTC. The variable domain in full, completed from reference TRBV9 and TRBJ2-6, reads DSGVTQTPKHLITATGQRVTLRCSPRSGDLSVYWYQQSLDQGLQFLIQYYNGEERAKGNILERFSAQQFPDLHSELNLSSLELGDSALYFCASSVGGTSGRGSGANVLTFGAGSRLTVL.

The V gene is TRBV7-2, the J gene TRBJ2-5, with D perhaps TRBD2 (6 bases). Germline V gene data show CDR1 as SGHTA and CDR2 as FQGNSA. V dropped 0 bases and J dropped 1 base, with 9 bases sitting between them. The length of the CDR3 is 15 residues. CDR3 sequence: CASSLAGGGQETQYF. DNA of the CDR3: TGTGCCAGCAGCTTAGCCGGGGGAGGCCAAGAGACCCAGTACTTC.

The rearrangement links TRBV2 to TRBJ2-1; 7 positions match TRBD1. CDR3 length equals 14 residues. The germline V gene has CDR1 SNHLY and CDR2 FYNNEI. The V segment lost 4 bases and the J segment 6 bases; nucleotides outside the gene matches: 6. The CDR3 here is CASSAQGIGNEQFF. The CDR3 DNA sequence: TGTGCCAGCAGTGCACAGGGGATCGGCAATGAGCAGTTCTTC.

The chain uses TRBV28 and TRBJ2-3; TRBD2 matches at 11 bases. The CDR3 runs 18 residues. The V segment lost 0 bases and the J segment 1 base; nucleotides outside the gene matches: 6. Germline CDR1 reads MDHEN; CDR2 reads SYDVKM. The CDR3 DNA sequence: TGTGCCAGCAGTTTATGGGCTAGCGGGAGGCATGGCACAGATACGCAGTATTTT. Translating gives CASSLWASGRHGTDTQYF.

This clone was counted only a few times. The chain recombines TRBV5-1 with TRBJ2-7; a possible D gene is TRBD2 (6 bases). The CDR3 is 13 amino acids. The germline gives CDR1 SGHRS, CDR2 YFSETQ. V lost 4 bases and J 3 bases, leaving 11 bases between the germline ends. CDR3 amino acids: CASSPDGGYEQYF. The DNA of the CDR3 is TGCGCCAGCAGCCCCGACGGGGGCTACGAGCAGTACTTC.

The J gene is TRBJ1-3, the V gene TRBV30, with a possible D match to TRBD1 (5 bases). CDR3 length: 15 residues. Trimming left V 2 bases short and J 0 bases short, with 11 bases between. CDR1 and CDR2 from the germline V gene are GTSNPN and SVGIG (reference sequence). CDR3 sequence (DNA): TGTGCCTGGAGTTTACAGGTTCGCTCTGGAAACACCATATATTTT. It codes for CAWSLQVRSGNTIYF.

The chain combines TRBV19 with TRBJ2-2, with 8 bases lining up with TRBD1. The V gene end was trimmed by 8 bases and the J gene end by 5 bases; junction bases not matched to a gene: 10. Germline V lookup: CDR1 LNHDA, CDR2 SQIVND (reference sequence). This CDR3 region has 15 residues. The CDR3 loop reads CASSDRGGSTGELFF. The CDR3 nucleotides read TGTGCCAGTTCCGACAGGGGAGGTTCGACCGGGGAGCTGTTTTTT.

The rearrangement joins TRBV21-1 to TRBJ1-4; no check of the table's D call, TRBD1, against the DNA was made. TRBV21-1 is described as a pseudogene. The CDR3 has 15 residues. The DNA of the CDR3 is TGTGCCAGCAGCAGGTCGGACAGGGAAGGTGAAAAACTGTTTTTT. Translated: CASSRSDREGEKLFF.

The chain links TRBV19 to TRBJ1-4; the D gene is possibly TRBD1 (5 bases). Germline V gene sequence: CDR1 LNHDA, CDR2 SQIVND (reference sequence). CDR3 size: 15 residues. Trimming cost V 1 base and J 8 bases, with 14 bases left between them. CDR3 in DNA: TGTGCCAGTAGTATAGGCGGAGGGACGGACGAAAAACTGTTTTTT. Its translation is CASSIGGGTDEKLFF. Full variable domain (rest looked up from reference TRBV19 and TRBJ1-4): DGGITQSPKYLFRKEGQNVTLSCEQNLNHDAMYWYRQDPGQGLRLIYYSQIVNDFQKGDIAEGYSVSREKKESFPLTVTSAQKNPTAFYLCASSIGGGTDEKLFFGSGTQLSVL.

The rearrangement links TRBV10-3 to TRBJ1-2; 7 positions agree with TRBD1. CDR3 length: 15 residues. Germline trimming cut 6 bases from V and 6 bases from J; bases unmatched to any gene: 13. Germline CDR1 ENHRY, CDR2 SYGVKD. Here the CDR3 reads CAISSDRVGRDGYTF. CDR3 in DNA: TGTGCCATCAGCTCCGACAGGGTTGGTAGGGATGGCTACACCTTC.

V usage is TRBV5-1 and J usage is TRBJ2-5, with a tentative D call TRBD1 (5 bases). V was clipped by 4 bases and J by 0 bases, with 10 bases between them. The CDR3 runs to 14 residues. Germline CDR1 and CDR2: SGHRS and YFSETQ. The CDR3 DNA sequence: TGCGCCAGCAGCCTCCAGGGTAACCAAGAGACCCAGTACTTC. It encodes CASSLQGNQETQYF. The full variable domain, rest sourced from reference TRBV5-1 and TRBJ2-5, is KAGVTQTPRYLIKTRGQQVTLSCSPISGHRSVSWYQQTPGQGLQFLFEYFSETQRNKGNFPGRFSGRQFSNSRSEMNVSTLELGDSALYLCASSLQGNQETQYFGPGTRLLVL.

The chain is built from TRBV11-3 and TRBJ2-3; TRBD2 agrees at 10 bases. From germline, CDR1 is SGHNT and CDR2 YENEEA. J was trimmed by 4 bases and V by 10 bases; bases with no gene match: 5. The CDR3 runs to 13 residues. CDR3 protein: CATRAGGPDTQYF. In DNA, the CDR3 is TGTGCCACCCGAGCGGGGGGGCCAGATACGCAGTATTTT.

The chain employs TRBV6-5 and TRBJ2-7, with D possibly TRBD2 on 6 matching bases. The CDR3 is 15 residues long. Germline-derived CDR1 and CDR2 are MNHEY and SVGAGI. V lost 6 bases to trimming and J lost 2 bases, with 17 bases between them. Here the CDR3 reads CASRPVREMTYEQYF. In DNA, the CDR3 is TGTGCCAGCAGACCCGTCCGGGAGATGACCTACGAGCAGTACTTC.

The genes are TRBV23-1 and TRBJ1-4; D uncertain. TRBV23-1 is known as an ORF, though its function is uncertain. This CDR3 is 15 amino acids long. The V end lost 0 bases, the J end lost 2 bases, and 7 bases lay between the germline ends. The CDR3 is CASSQSLRTNEKLFF. CDR3 nucleotide sequence: TGCGCCAGCAGTCAATCGCTGCGGACTAATGAAAAACTGTTTTTT.

The chain has TRBV19 and TRBJ1-4; D unresolved. This CDR3 contains 15 residues. Per the germline V gene, CDR1 is LNHDA and CDR2 is SQIVND (reference sequence). V lost 4 bases and J 7 bases, leaving 16 bases between the germline ends. The CDR3 reads CASSTDTHRSEKLFF. The CDR3 DNA reads as TGTGCCAGTAGTACAGACACTCATCGGAGTGAAAAACTGTTTTTT.

The chain joins TRBV7-2 to TRBJ2-7, with 8 bases aligning to TRBD2. This CDR3 has 16 residues. V was clipped by 2 bases and J by 2 bases; unmatched bases: 8. Germline V gene lookup returns CDR1 SGHTA and CDR2 FQGNSA. In DNA form, the CDR3 reads TGTGCCAGCAGCTTACCTCGGGGACTAGACACCTACGAGCAGTACTTC. Its translation: CASSLPRGLDTYEQYF.